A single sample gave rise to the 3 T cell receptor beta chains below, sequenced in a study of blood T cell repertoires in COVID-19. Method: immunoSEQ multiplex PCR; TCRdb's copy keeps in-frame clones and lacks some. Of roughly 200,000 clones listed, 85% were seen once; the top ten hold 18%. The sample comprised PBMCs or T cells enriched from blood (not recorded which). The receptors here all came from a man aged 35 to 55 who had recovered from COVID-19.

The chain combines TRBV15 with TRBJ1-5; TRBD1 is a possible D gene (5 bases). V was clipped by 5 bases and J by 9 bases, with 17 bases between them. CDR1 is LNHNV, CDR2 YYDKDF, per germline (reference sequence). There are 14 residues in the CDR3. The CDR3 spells CATSGTAVGGPQHF. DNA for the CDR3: TGTGCCACCAGCGGGACTGCGGTTGGGGGGCCCCAGCATTTT.

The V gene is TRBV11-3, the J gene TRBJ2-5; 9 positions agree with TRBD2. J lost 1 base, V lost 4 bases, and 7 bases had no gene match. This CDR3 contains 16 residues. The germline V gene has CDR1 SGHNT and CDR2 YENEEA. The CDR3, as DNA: TGTGCCAGCAGCTCCAGGGGCGGGAGGGCCCAAGAGACCCAGTACTTC. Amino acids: CASSSRGGRAQETQYF.

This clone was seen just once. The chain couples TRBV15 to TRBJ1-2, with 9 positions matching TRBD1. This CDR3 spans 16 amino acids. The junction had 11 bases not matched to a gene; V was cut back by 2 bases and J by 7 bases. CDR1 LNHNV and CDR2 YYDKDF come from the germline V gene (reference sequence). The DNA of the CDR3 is TGTGCCACCAGCAGAAGCGGACAGGGGATTCTTCTTGGCTACACCTTC. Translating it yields CATSRSGQGILLGYTF.